This T cell receptor beta chain was recovered during a study of cytomegalovirus exposure and HLA in healthy donors. With respect to this clone: Its specificity is not known.

PCR primers comprised 60 Vbeta and 13 Jbeta primers. The method was immunoSEQ multiplex PCR; TCRdb's version includes in-frame clones alone and lacks a portion of them. The table includes approximately 110,000 clones, around 69% detected once. General study results and limits: The presence/absence work took it that sequencing depth was about the same across donors. Cytomegalovirus-associated status was assigned to about 170 TCR beta chains. Based on reports, TCR beta sequences accurately predicted HLA-A and HLA-B alleles for most subjects.

This clonotype originated in a woman aged 40 to 55 in good health and CMV-seropositive. The sequencing input was PBMCs.

The CDR3 DNA is TGTGCCAGCAGCTTACGGGCGGGGGGGCCTGGTAATGAGCAGTTCTTC. Protein: CASSLRAGGPGNEQFF. This chain joins TRBV7-9 and TRBJ2-1; 9 bases are a match to TRBD2. Trimming cost V 2 bases and J 7 bases; bases outside gene matches: 9. From germline, CDR1 is SEHNR and CDR2 FQNEAQ (reference sequence). This CDR3 contains 16 residues.